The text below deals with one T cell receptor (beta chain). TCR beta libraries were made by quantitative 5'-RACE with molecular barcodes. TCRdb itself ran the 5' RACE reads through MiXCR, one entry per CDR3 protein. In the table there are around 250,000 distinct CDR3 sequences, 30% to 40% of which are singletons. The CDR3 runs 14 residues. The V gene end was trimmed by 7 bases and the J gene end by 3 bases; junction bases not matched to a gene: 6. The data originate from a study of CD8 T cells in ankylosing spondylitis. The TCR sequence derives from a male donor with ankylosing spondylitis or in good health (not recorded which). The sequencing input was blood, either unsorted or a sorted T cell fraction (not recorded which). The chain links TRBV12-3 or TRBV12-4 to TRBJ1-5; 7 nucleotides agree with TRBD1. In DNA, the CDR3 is TGTGCCAGCACCACGGGACAGTACAATCAGCCCCAGCATTTT. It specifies CASTTGQYNQPQHF.